There are a few counts of the clone carrying this T cell receptor (beta chain). Its antigen remains unknown. The data belong to a study of T cells in Graves' hyperthyroidism and ophthalmopathy. The study, taken as a whole, reports: Most thyroid clonotypes expanded above 0.001 were also detected in blood. Ophthalmopathy, which appeared later, was predicted by the model a median around 6 months before onset.

Based on clinical symptoms, serum thyroxine and TRAb, thyroid ultrasound and orbital computed tomography, diagnoses were reached. With 5 bases clipped from V and 4 bases from J, the junction kept 5 bases outside the gene matches. There are 14 residues in the CDR3. The germline V gene encodes CDR1 MNHEY and CDR2 SMNVEV (reference sequence). Template material for amplifying TCR beta CDR3 regions consisted of RNA transcripts. Initially, a first-round RT-PCR of the TCR CDR3 employed the HTBI primer set. TCRdb re-called the multiplex PCR reads with MiXCR, one entry per CDR3 protein. The profile shows 480,000 or so distinct CDR3 sequences, approximately 49% of them singletons.

Sequencing was performed on peripheral blood or thyroid tissue (not recorded which). The chain uses TRBV27 and TRBJ1-2, with 9 bases matching TRBD1. This TCR derives from an adult woman with Graves' disease, either hyperthyroidism or ophthalmopathy (not recorded which). For the CDR3, the DNA is TGTGCCAGCAGTGGAACAGGGGGCCCCTATGGCTACACCTTC. It codes for CASSGTGGPYGYTF.